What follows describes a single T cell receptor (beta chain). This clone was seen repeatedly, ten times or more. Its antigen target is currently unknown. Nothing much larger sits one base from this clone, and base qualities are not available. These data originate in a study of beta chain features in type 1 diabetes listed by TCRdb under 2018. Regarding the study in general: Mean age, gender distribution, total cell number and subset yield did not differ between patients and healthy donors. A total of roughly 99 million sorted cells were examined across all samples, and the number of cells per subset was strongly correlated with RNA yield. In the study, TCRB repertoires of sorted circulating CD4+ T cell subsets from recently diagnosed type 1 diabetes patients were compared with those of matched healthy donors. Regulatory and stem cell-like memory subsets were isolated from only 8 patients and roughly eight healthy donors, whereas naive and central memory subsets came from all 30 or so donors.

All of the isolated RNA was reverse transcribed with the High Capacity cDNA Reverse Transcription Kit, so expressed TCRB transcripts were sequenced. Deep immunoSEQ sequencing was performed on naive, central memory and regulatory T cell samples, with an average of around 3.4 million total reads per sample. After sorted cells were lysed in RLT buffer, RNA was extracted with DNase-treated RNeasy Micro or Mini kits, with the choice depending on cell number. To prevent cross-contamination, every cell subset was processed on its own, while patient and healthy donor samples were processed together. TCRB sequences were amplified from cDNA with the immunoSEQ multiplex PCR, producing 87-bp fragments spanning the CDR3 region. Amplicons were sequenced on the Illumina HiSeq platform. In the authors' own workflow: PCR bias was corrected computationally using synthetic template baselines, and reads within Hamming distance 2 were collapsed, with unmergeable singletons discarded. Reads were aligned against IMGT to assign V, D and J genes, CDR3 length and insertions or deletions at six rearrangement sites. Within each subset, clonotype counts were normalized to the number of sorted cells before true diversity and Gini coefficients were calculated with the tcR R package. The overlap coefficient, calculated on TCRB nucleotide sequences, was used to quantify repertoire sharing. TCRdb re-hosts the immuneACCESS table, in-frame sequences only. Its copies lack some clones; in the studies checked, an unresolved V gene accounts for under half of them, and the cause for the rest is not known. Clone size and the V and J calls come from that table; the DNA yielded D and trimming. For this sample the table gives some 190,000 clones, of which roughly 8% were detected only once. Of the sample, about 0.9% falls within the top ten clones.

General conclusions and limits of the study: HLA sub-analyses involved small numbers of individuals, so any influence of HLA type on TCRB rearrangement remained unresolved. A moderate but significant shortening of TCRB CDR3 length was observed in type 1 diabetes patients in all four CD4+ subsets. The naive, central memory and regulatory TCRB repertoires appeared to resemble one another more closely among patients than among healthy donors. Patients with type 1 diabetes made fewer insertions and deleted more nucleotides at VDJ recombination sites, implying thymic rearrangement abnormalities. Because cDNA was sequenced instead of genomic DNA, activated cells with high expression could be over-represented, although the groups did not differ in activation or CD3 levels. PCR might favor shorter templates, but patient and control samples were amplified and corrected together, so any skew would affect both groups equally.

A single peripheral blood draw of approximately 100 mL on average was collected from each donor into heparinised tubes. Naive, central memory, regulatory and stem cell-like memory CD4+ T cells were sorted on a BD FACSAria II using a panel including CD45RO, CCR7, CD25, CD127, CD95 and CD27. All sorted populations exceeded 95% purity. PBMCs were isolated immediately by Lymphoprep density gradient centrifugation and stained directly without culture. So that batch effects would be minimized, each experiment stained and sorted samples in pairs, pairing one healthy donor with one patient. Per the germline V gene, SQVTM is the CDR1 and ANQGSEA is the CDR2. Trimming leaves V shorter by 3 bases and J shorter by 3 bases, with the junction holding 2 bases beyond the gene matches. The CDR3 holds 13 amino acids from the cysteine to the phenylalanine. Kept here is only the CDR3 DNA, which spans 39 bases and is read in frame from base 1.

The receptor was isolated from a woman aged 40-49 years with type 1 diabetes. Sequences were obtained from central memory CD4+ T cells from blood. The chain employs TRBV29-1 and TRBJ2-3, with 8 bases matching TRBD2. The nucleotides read TGCAGCGTTGACGGCGGGGGGACAGATACGCAGTATTTT. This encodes CSVDGGGTDTQYF.